A single sample is the source of the 19 T cell receptor beta chains below, sequenced in a study of neurological immune-mediated disorders. TCRdb itself ran the 5' RACE reads through MiXCR, one entry per CDR3 protein. The table lists about 27,000 distinct CDR3 sequences, about 2.6% of them singletons, with roughly 2.5% in the top ten. Input material: PBMCs. The source of these receptors is a woman in her forties or fifties with multiple sclerosis.

This clonotype was seen ten or more times. The chain's CDR3 is CASLTSGGRGEQFF. In DNA form, the CDR3 reads TGTGCCAGCCTGACTAGCGGGGGGCGAGGAGAGCAGTTCTTC. The gene calls are TRBV6-5 and TRBJ2-1; 13 bases are shared with TRBD2. J lost 10 bases, V lost 8 bases, and 8 bases had no gene match. From germline, CDR1 is MNHEY and CDR2 SVGAGI. The CDR3 length is 14 residues.

This clonotype has at least ten counts. This chain links TRBV4-3 with TRBJ2-1, with 13 bases that match TRBD2. J was trimmed by 5 bases and V by 1 base; bases with no gene match: 2. The germline V gene encodes CDR1 LGHNA and CDR2 YSLEER. The CDR3 extends over 16 amino acids. The CDR3 spells CASSQGGLAGDNEQFF. In DNA form, the CDR3 reads TGCGCCAGCAGCCAAGGAGGACTAGCGGGAGACAATGAGCAGTTCTTC.

This clonotype appeared many times. The chain is built from TRBV7-6 and TRBJ2-3, with 12 bases that match TRBD2. With 1 base clipped from V and 4 bases from J, the junction kept 3 bases outside the gene matches. This CDR3 has 16 residues. Germline V CDR1 and CDR2: SGHVS, FNYEAQ. CDR3 nucleotides: TGTGCCAGCAGCTTAGGTTCTAGCGGGAGGGCAGATACGCAGTATTTT. Protein sequence: CASSLGSSGRADTQYF.

This clonotype showed up many times. This chain uses TRBV4-1 with TRBJ1-6; 9 bases match TRBD1. The V gene end was trimmed by 4 bases and the J gene end by 8 bases; junction bases not matched to a gene: 9. The CDR3 has 16 residues. Germline values: CDR1 MGHRA, CDR2 YSYEKL. The CDR3 loop is CASSLGGGTGYSPLHF. The CDR3 nucleotides read TGCGCCAGCAGCCTAGGTGGCGGGACAGGGTATTCACCCCTCCACTTT.

This clonotype came up many times. This sequence joins TRBV5-1 and TRBJ2-5, with a tentative D call TRBD2 (5 bases). Germline V gene lookup returns CDR1 SGHRS and CDR2 YFSETQ. CDR3 length equals 14 residues. V was shortened by 2 bases and J by 1 base, with 9 bases between the two germline ends. In DNA form, the CDR3 reads TGCGCCAGCAGCTTAGGACTTCCCCAAGAGACCCAGTACTTC. This encodes CASSLGLPQETQYF.

The chain carries TRBV5-1 and TRBJ2-3, with D unresolved. The germline V gene encodes CDR1 SGHRS and CDR2 YFSETQ. V lost 0 bases and J lost 5, with 13 bases in between. The CDR3 sequence is 15 residues long. CDR3 nucleotide sequence: TGCGCCAGCAGCTTGGATGACCCAGGAATAGATACGCAGTATTTT. This translates into CASSLDDPGIDTQYF. Variable domain in full (rest from reference TRBV5-1 and TRBJ2-3): KAGVTQTPRYLIKTRGQQVTLSCSPISGHRSVSWYQQTPGQGLQFLFEYFSETQRNKGNFPGRFSGRQFSNSRSEMNVSTLELGDSALYLCASSLDDPGIDTQYFGPGTRLTVL.

This clonotype was counted ten times or more. This may be a read error, as it is one base from a much larger clone. The gene calls are TRBV20-1 and TRBJ2-7; tentatively, D is TRBD2 (5 bases). The CDR3 spans 13 residues. Germline lookup yields CDR1 DFQATT and CDR2 SNEGSKA (reference sequence). The V end lost 6 bases, the J end lost 5 bases, and 17 bases lay between the germline ends. The DNA of the CDR3 is TGCAGTGCGACCCCGGGAAAGGGCCACGAGCAGTACTTC. This codes for CSATPGKGHEQYF.

At least ten counts were recorded for this clonotype. The J gene is TRBJ2-2, the V gene TRBV12-3 or TRBV12-4; D unresolved. The germline V and J ends were trimmed by 1 base and 4 bases, with 7 bases remaining between them. This CDR3 is built from 14 residues. CDR3 loop: CASSLDGFTGELFF. For the CDR3, the DNA is TGTGCCAGCAGTTTAGACGGGTTCACCGGGGAGCTGTTTTTT.

This clonotype appeared a few times. Germline is not matched at one junction end, which may reflect a read error. The CDR3: CSAPTGRDQPQNF. The DNA of the CDR3 is TGCAGTGCTCCGACAGGGAGAGATCAGCCCCAGAATTTT. This chain joins TRBV20-1 and TRBJ1-5, with TRBD1 identical over 7 bases. The germline V gene has CDR1 DFQATT and CDR2 SNEGSKA (reference sequence). CDR3 length equals 13 residues.

The V call is TRBV5-8, the J call TRBJ1-1; 7 bases map to TRBD1. This CDR3 is 16 amino acids long. The germline gives CDR1 SGHTS, CDR2 YDEGEE. V was clipped by 0 bases and J by 0 bases; unmatched bases: 5. CDR3 protein: CASSLDTGVMNTEAFF. Here the CDR3 DNA reads TGTGCCAGCAGCTTGGATACAGGGGTGATGAACACTGAAGCTTTCTTT.

This clonotype was detected a few times. This chain connects TRBV20-1 to TRBJ1-2, with D possibly TRBD1 on 5 matching bases. In germline, CDR1 is DFQATT, CDR2 SNEGSKA (reference sequence). The ends were cut back, 3 bases at V and 4 bases at J, with 9 bases in the middle. The CDR3 is 12 residues long. The CDR3 nucleotides read TGCAGTGCTAGTACAGGCCTCTATGGCTACACCTTC. The encoded protein is CSASTGLYGYTF.

At least ten counts were recorded for this clonotype. V is TRBV29-1 and J is TRBJ1-3; tentative D call: TRBD1 (5 bases). Trimming took off 4 bases at V and 6 bases at J, with 13 bases between the two ends. Germline V lookup: CDR1 SQVTM, CDR2 ANQGSEA. This CDR3 region has 13 residues. CDR3 nucleotides: TGCAGCGTTGCCCTCGGGGCCCAAAACACCATATATTTT. As protein: CSVALGAQNTIYF.

This clonotype has at least ten counts. The rearrangement joins TRBV5-1 to TRBJ1-1; D remains ambiguous. The V gene lost 0 bases and the J gene lost 0 bases, with 6 bases spanning the gap. The CDR3 has 14 residues. Germline V CDR1 and CDR2: SGHRS, YFSETQ. The CDR3 spells CASSLDILNTEAFF. Written as DNA, the CDR3 is TGCGCCAGCAGCTTGGACATACTGAACACTGAAGCTTTCTTT.

This clonotype has a count of ten or more. The chain employs TRBV20-1 and TRBJ2-3, with 9 bases fitting TRBD2. V trimming: 0 bases; J trimming: 0 bases; junction bases outside the gene matches: 7. The CDR3 is made up of 17 amino acids. Germline loops: CDR1 DFQATT, CDR2 SNEGSKA (reference sequence). CDR3 nucleotides: TGCAGTGCTAGAGATGTTCTAGCGGGAATTAGCACAGATACGCAGTATTTT. Translation: CSARDVLAGISTDTQYF.

In its sample, this clonotype was seen a few times. The V call is TRBV18, the J call TRBJ2-1; D unclear. The length of the CDR3 is 14 residues. Germline V gives CDR1 KGHSH, CDR2 LQKENI. Trimming pared 8 bases from V and 8 bases from J, leaving 19 bases between. The CDR3 bases are TGTGCCAGCCACCACGGGCCTCGGATGGATGAGCAGTTCTTC. Its translation is CASHHGPRMDEQFF.

This clonotype came up many times. The chain carries TRBV27 and TRBJ1-5, with D possibly TRBD1 on 5 matching bases. The CDR3 length is 14 residues. The V end lost 6 bases, the J end lost 0 bases, and 9 bases lay between the germline ends. Germline V gene data show CDR1 as MNHEY and CDR2 as SMNVEV (reference sequence). CDR3 region: CASRDSYSNQPQHF. The CDR3 DNA follows: TGTGCCAGCAGAGACAGCTATAGCAATCAGCCCCAGCATTTT.

This clonotype qualifies as medium-sized. This chain uses TRBV5-1 with TRBJ2-7; 8 positions match TRBD1. Germline V lookup: CDR1 SGHRS, CDR2 YFSETQ. J lost 5 bases, V lost 4 bases, and 8 bases had no gene match. There are 14 residues in the CDR3. CDR3 residues: CASSHRTGFDEQYF. The CDR3 DNA follows: TGCGCCAGCAGCCACAGGACAGGGTTCGACGAGCAGTACTTC.

The gene calls are TRBV18 and TRBJ2-7, with TRBD1 matching 7 bases. Germline loops: CDR1 KGHSH, CDR2 LQKENI. The CDR3 has 14 residues. The V and J ends lost 1 base and 2 bases, in that order; junction bases with no gene match: 2. The CDR3 loop is CASSPRQGPYEQYF. The CDR3 DNA follows: TGTGCCAGCTCACCACGACAGGGCCCCTACGAGCAGTACTTC.

With regard to this clonotype: Germline is not matched at one junction end, which may reflect a read error. The V and J genes are TRBV20-1 and TRBJ2-3; 12 bases fit TRBD1. CDR1 and CDR2 (germline): DFQATT, SNEGSKA (reference sequence). This CDR3 has 15 amino acids. As DNA, the CDR3 is TGCAGTGCTTGGGACAGGGGGCGCGGCACAGATACACAGTATTTT. Protein: CSAWDRGRGTDTQYF.